Sequencing of this T cell receptor (beta chain) was carried out in a study of esophageal squamous cell carcinoma under preoperative chemotherapy (dated by TCRdb to between 2018 and 2020). For the wider study: In the study, TCR repertoires were profiled in both peripheral blood T cells and tumor-infiltrating lymphocytes. Repertoires were compared between samples taken before and after paclitaxel-nedaplatin therapy. A few patients with primary esophageal squamous cell carcinoma made up the cohort. The effects of paclitaxel-nedaplatin chemotherapy on T-cell receptor repertoires in patients with esophageal squamous cell carcinoma were assessed. What the study reported, not specific to this receptor: Only five patients with esophageal squamous cell carcinoma were analyzed, making for a small cohort. Paclitaxel-nedaplatin therapy caused immediate and substantial changes in clonotype frequency, and abundant clones were more likely to contract than to amplify. Tumor-infiltrating lymphocytes after treatment appeared to come partly from peripheral T cells migrating into the tumor, rather than solely from local clonal changes. After chemotherapy, peripheral T cells showed a significant rise in TCR diversity, whereas tumor-infiltrating lymphocytes did not.

With regard to this clonotype: The target of this receptor is not known. No base-level quality is on record; no much larger clone is a single base apart.

The time point label corresponds to: before preoperative PTX-NDP chemotherapy. Paclitaxel-nedaplatin was administered to patients as preoperative chemotherapy before surgery. The germline V gene sets CDR1 to MNHNS and CDR2 to SASEGT. From cysteine to phenylalanine, the CDR3 is 13 amino acids long. The kept DNA is CDR3 alone, 39 bases in frame from the first base. Library method: PCR. This sample was sequenced with a HiSeq X Ten. TCR repertoires were characterized by high-throughput sequencing. In-frame beta chains were kept once TCRdb had trimmed the public reads at Q25 with fastp and called clones with MiXCR. Rows merge per CDR3 protein into single entries with the most common DNA and genes. The sample includes roughly 12,000 distinct CDR3 sequences, with around half observed a single time. The leading ten clones occupy approximately 16% of the sample.

The chain is assembled from TRBV6-1 and TRBJ2-3, with a tentative D gene TRBD2 over 5 matching bases. Near its end, the DNA agrees better with TRBJ2-5, so the J call may be wrong. This material was obtained from a patient given preoperative chemotherapy. This receptor was obtained from a human donor with esophageal squamous cell carcinoma. The donor label of this sample is uncertain. In nucleotide form, the sequence is TGTGCCAGCAGCCCCGGGGTCCTAGAGACCCAGTACTTC. This yields the protein CASSPGVLETQYF.